This T cell receptor beta chain was sequenced during a study of monozygotic twins with inflammatory bowel disease. An amount of 3,500 to 4,500 ng of total RNA was used for each TCR library. cDNA was produced in eight separate reactions per sample. With the 5' RACE reads reprocessed, TCRdb shows one record per CDR3 protein and no DNA. Recorded for this sample: about 140,000 distinct CDR3 sequences. Germline V lookup: CDR1 MNHEY, CDR2 SMNVEV (reference sequence). This CDR3 has 13 amino acids. The rearrangement joins TRBV27 to TRBJ1-2; without DNA, the TCRdb call of TRBD1 cannot be checked. This receptor was obtained from a human donor with ulcerative colitis or Crohn's disease, or a healthy co-twin of an affected twin (not recorded which). Sequenced material: blood. The chain's CDR3 is CASSPNRGRGYTF.